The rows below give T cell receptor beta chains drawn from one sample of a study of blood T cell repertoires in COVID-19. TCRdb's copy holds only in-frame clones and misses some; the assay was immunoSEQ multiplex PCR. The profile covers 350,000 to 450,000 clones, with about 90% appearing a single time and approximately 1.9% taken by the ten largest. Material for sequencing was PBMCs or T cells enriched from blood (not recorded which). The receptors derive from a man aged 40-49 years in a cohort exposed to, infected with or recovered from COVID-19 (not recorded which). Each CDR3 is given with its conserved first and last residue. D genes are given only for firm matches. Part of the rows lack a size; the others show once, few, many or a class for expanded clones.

cdr3_nt: TGTGCCAGCAAGCCCGAGCAGGGGGCCGGGGAGCTGTTTTTT; cdr3_aa: CASKPEQGAGELFF; j_call: TRBJ2-2; clone_size: NA; v_call: TRBV11-3; d_call: TRBD1
cdr3_nt: TGTGCCAGTAGTATACAGTCCGGGGTGGGGGAGCAGTTCTTC; cdr3_aa: CASSIQSGVGEQFF; j_call: TRBJ2-1; clone_size: NA; v_call: TRBV19; d_call: NA
cdr3_nt: TGTGCCAGCAGCTTAGCGGGTAATAGCAATCAGCCCCAGCATTTT; cdr3_aa: CASSLAGNSNQPQHF; j_call: TRBJ1-5; clone_size: NA; v_call: TRBV11-2; d_call: NA
cdr3_nt: TGCGCCAGCAGCTTGGTATCAGGGGGATCTGGCTACACCTTC; cdr3_aa: CASSLVSGGSGYTF; j_call: TRBJ1-2; clone_size: once; v_call: TRBV5-1; d_call: TRBD1
cdr3_nt: TGTGCCAGCAGCCAAGCGTGGCAGACAAACTACTATGGCTACACCTTC; cdr3_aa: CASSQAWQTNYYGYTF; j_call: TRBJ1-2; clone_size: NA; v_call: TRBV4-2; d_call: NA
cdr3_nt: TGTGCCAGCAGCCGCCGGGACAGGGGCCCACCCAGGAATTCACCCCTCCACTTT; cdr3_aa: CASSRRDRGPPRNSPLHF; j_call: TRBJ1-6; clone_size: NA; v_call: TRBV11-3; d_call: TRBD1
cdr3_nt: TGTGCCAGCAGTTACCGAGGGGGCTACGAGCAGTACTTC; cdr3_aa: CASSYRGGYEQYF; j_call: TRBJ2-7; clone_size: NA; v_call: TRBV6-2/TRBV6-3; d_call: NA
cdr3_nt: TGTGCCAGCAGTTTACCCCGGGGGTCCGGCGCGGGAGAACGAAATGAGCAGTTCTTC; cdr3_aa: CASSLPRGSGAGERNEQFF; j_call: TRBJ2-1; clone_size: NA; v_call: TRBV28; d_call: TRBD2
cdr3_nt: TGTGCCAGTAGTATTTGGGGGACTAGCGGAGCCGGGGAGCTGTTTTTT; cdr3_aa: CASSIWGTSGAGELFF; j_call: TRBJ2-2; clone_size: NA; v_call: TRBV19; d_call: TRBD2
cdr3_nt: TGTGCCAGCAGCTTACAGGCAGGCACCTCTGGAAACACCATATATTTT; cdr3_aa: CASSLQAGTSGNTIYF; j_call: TRBJ1-3; clone_size: NA; v_call: TRBV7-6; d_call: NA
cdr3_nt: TGTGCCAGCAGCATTCGGGCGGACAGGGGGCGCTTCAAAGAGACCCAGTACTTC; cdr3_aa: CASSIRADRGRFKETQYF; j_call: TRBJ2-5; clone_size: NA; v_call: TRBV3-1/TRBV3-2; d_call: TRBD1
cdr3_nt: TGTGCCAGTAGTAGAGGGGGGTCTGGGACTAGCGGGAGTCGACCTAGCACAGATACGCAGTATTTT; cdr3_aa: CASSRGGSGTSGSRPSTDTQYF; j_call: TRBJ2-3; clone_size: NA; v_call: TRBV19; d_call: TRBD2
cdr3_nt: TGTGCCACTCGACAGGGGGCGTTGGGCGAGCAGTACTTC; cdr3_aa: CATRQGALGEQYF; j_call: TRBJ2-7; clone_size: NA; v_call: TRBV19; d_call: TRBD1
cdr3_nt: TGTGCCAGCAGGGTGGCCAGCACCGGGGAGCTGTTTTTT; cdr3_aa: CASRVASTGELFF; j_call: TRBJ2-2; clone_size: NA; v_call: TRBV6-5; d_call: NA
cdr3_nt: TGTGCCAGTAGTATAGGCCCACTCCACAATGAGCAGTTCTTC; cdr3_aa: CASSIGPLHNEQFF; j_call: TRBJ2-1; clone_size: NA; v_call: TRBV19; d_call: NA
cdr3_nt: TGTGCCAGCAGCTCCGACCGACTAGTGCTCGATACGCAGTATTTT; cdr3_aa: CASSSDRLVLDTQYF; j_call: TRBJ2-3; clone_size: few; v_call: TRBV7-8; d_call: NA
cdr3_nt: TGTGCCAGCAGTTTGCAAGGGGCATACCTTGAAGCTTTCTTT; cdr3_aa: CASSLQGAYLEAFF; j_call: TRBJ1-1; clone_size: NA; v_call: TRBV27; d_call: NA
cdr3_nt: TGTGCCAGCACCCAAGAAGCGGGAGGGTTAGAGCAGTACTTC; cdr3_aa: CASTQEAGGLEQYF; j_call: TRBJ2-7; clone_size: NA; v_call: TRBV2; d_call: TRBD2
cdr3_nt: TGTGCCACCAGCAGAGATCGGGAGCCCCGTCCCGGGGAGCTGTTTTTT; cdr3_aa: CATSRDREPRPGELFF; j_call: TRBJ2-2; clone_size: NA; v_call: TRBV15; d_call: NA
cdr3_nt: TGTGCCAGCAGGGGCGGGGGTGCTTTTAATGAGCAGTTCTTC; cdr3_aa: CASRGGGAFNEQFF; j_call: TRBJ2-1; clone_size: once; v_call: TRBV28; d_call: TRBD2
cdr3_nt: TGTGCCAGCAGTGAAGCTGGAGACTATGGCTACACCTTC; cdr3_aa: CASSEAGDYGYTF; j_call: TRBJ1-2; clone_size: few; v_call: TRBV6-1; d_call: NA
cdr3_nt: TGCGCCAGCAAGCAAGCGGGACGTAGCACAGATACGCAGTATTTT; cdr3_aa: CASKQAGRSTDTQYF; j_call: TRBJ2-3; clone_size: NA; v_call: TRBV5-1; d_call: TRBD2
cdr3_nt: TGTGCCATCAGTGAAATCAGGGGTAGCTCTGGAAACACCATATATTTT; cdr3_aa: CAISEIRGSSGNTIYF; j_call: TRBJ1-3; clone_size: NA; v_call: TRBV10-3; d_call: NA
cdr3_nt: TGTGCCAGCAGCTTCTTCGCGGGAGCCTCCTACAATGAGCAGTTCTTC; cdr3_aa: CASSFFAGASYNEQFF; j_call: TRBJ2-1; clone_size: NA; v_call: TRBV7-6; d_call: TRBD2
cdr3_nt: TGTGCCAGCAGCTTGCAGGGGGGGAACACTGAAGCTTTCTTT; cdr3_aa: CASSLQGGNTEAFF; j_call: TRBJ1-1; clone_size: NA; v_call: TRBV5-8; d_call: TRBD1
cdr3_nt: TGTGCCACCGCGGTAGCTAGCGGGGCCGGGGAGCTGTTTTTT; cdr3_aa: CATAVASGAGELFF; j_call: TRBJ2-2; clone_size: few; v_call: TRBV2; d_call: TRBD2
cdr3_nt: TGTGCCACCAGCAGCCGACTAGCAGATACGCAGTATTTT; cdr3_aa: CATSSRLADTQYF; j_call: TRBJ2-3; clone_size: NA; v_call: TRBV15; d_call: NA
cdr3_nt: TGTGCCAGCAGCCCCTCGGTCCGAGGGGAGACCCAGTACTTC; cdr3_aa: CASSPSVRGETQYF; j_call: TRBJ2-5; clone_size: NA; v_call: TRBV7-8; d_call: NA
cdr3_nt: TGTGCCAGCAGCCCGAGACAGGGGATGAATGGCTACACCTTC; cdr3_aa: CASSPRQGMNGYTF; j_call: TRBJ1-2; clone_size: NA; v_call: TRBV3-1/TRBV3-2; d_call: TRBD1
cdr3_nt: TGTGCCAGCAGCGTTAGCGGGGGGGGTGAGACCCAGTACTTC; cdr3_aa: CASSVSGGGETQYF; j_call: TRBJ2-5; clone_size: NA; v_call: TRBV7-9; d_call: TRBD2
cdr3_nt: TGTGCCAGCAGTCTCGGAGGAGGCTCCTACGAGCAGTACTTC; cdr3_aa: CASSLGGGSYEQYF; j_call: TRBJ2-7; clone_size: once; v_call: TRBV9; d_call: NA
cdr3_nt: TGTGCCTGGAGCATAACAGGACAAGATACGCAGTATTTT; cdr3_aa: CAWSITGQDTQYF; j_call: TRBJ2-3; clone_size: NA; v_call: TRBV30; d_call: NA
cdr3_nt: TGTGCCAGCTCACCACCGGGACAGGGGGCTTACGAGCAGTACTTC; cdr3_aa: CASSPPGQGAYEQYF; j_call: TRBJ2-7; clone_size: NA; v_call: TRBV18; d_call: TRBD1
cdr3_nt: TGTGCCAGCTCCCGAACTAGCGGGAACACCTACGAGCAGTACTTC; cdr3_aa: CASSRTSGNTYEQYF; j_call: TRBJ2-7; clone_size: NA; v_call: TRBV18; d_call: TRBD2
cdr3_nt: TGTGCCAGCAGTTACGGTACAGCACCCAACACTGAAGCTTTCTTT; cdr3_aa: CASSYGTAPNTEAFF; j_call: TRBJ1-1; clone_size: NA; v_call: TRBV6-5; d_call: NA
cdr3_nt: TGTGCCAGCAGCTTTGGGACTAGCGTGAACACCGGGGAGCTGTTTTTT; cdr3_aa: CASSFGTSVNTGELFF; j_call: TRBJ2-2; clone_size: NA; v_call: TRBV5-4; d_call: TRBD2
cdr3_nt: TGTGCCAGCAGCTTGAGGGGACAGGGAAACACCATATATTTT; cdr3_aa: CASSLRGQGNTIYF; j_call: TRBJ1-3; clone_size: NA; v_call: TRBV5-8; d_call: TRBD1
cdr3_nt: TGTGCCATCAGTGCCCCGGGGGACGAGCAGTACTTC; cdr3_aa: CAISAPGDEQYF; j_call: TRBJ2-7; clone_size: NA; v_call: TRBV10-3; d_call: NA
cdr3_nt: TGTGCCAGCAGTCTACAGGGGGCAGGCTATGGCTACACCTTC; cdr3_aa: CASSLQGAGYGYTF; j_call: TRBJ1-2; clone_size: once; v_call: TRBV6-6; d_call: TRBD1
cdr3_nt: TGCGCCAGCAGCGAAAACAGGGGGCGAGGCACTGAAGCTTTCTTT; cdr3_aa: CASSENRGRGTEAFF; j_call: TRBJ1-1; clone_size: NA; v_call: TRBV4-1; d_call: TRBD1
cdr3_nt: TGTGCCAGCAGAGCTGGGGGGGGAACTGAAGCTTTCTTT; cdr3_aa: CASRAGGGTEAFF; j_call: TRBJ1-1; clone_size: NA; v_call: TRBV27; d_call: NA
cdr3_nt: TGTGCTAGTGGCCCGGACAGGGGCAATCAGCCCCAGCATTTT; cdr3_aa: CASGPDRGNQPQHF; j_call: TRBJ1-5; clone_size: NA; v_call: TRBV12-5; d_call: TRBD1
cdr3_nt: TGTGCCAGTAGCCGCGGTAGAGGCACAGATACGCAGTATTTT; cdr3_aa: CASSRGRGTDTQYF; j_call: TRBJ2-3; clone_size: NA; v_call: TRBV19; d_call: NA
cdr3_nt: TGTGCCAGCAGCGTAGCTACGGGACAGGGGTCTCGTGGTGAAGCTTTCTTT; cdr3_aa: CASSVATGQGSRGEAFF; j_call: TRBJ1-1; clone_size: NA; v_call: TRBV9; d_call: TRBD1
cdr3_nt: TGTGCCAGCGGATGGGCCGGCTATGGCTACACCTTC; cdr3_aa: CASGWAGYGYTF; j_call: TRBJ1-2; clone_size: NA; v_call: TRBV28; d_call: NA
cdr3_nt: TGTGCCTCACAGGACAGGAAGAATGAAAAACTGTTTTTT; cdr3_aa: CASQDRKNEKLFF; j_call: TRBJ1-4; clone_size: NA; v_call: TRBV19; d_call: TRBD1
cdr3_nt: TGTGCCAGCAGTTCTCGACAGGGTAACACTGAAGCTTTCTTT; cdr3_aa: CASSSRQGNTEAFF; j_call: TRBJ1-1; clone_size: NA; v_call: TRBV27; d_call: TRBD1
cdr3_nt: TGTGCCAGCAATGGAGCGGCCATCTACAATGAGCAGTTCTTC; cdr3_aa: CASNGAAIYNEQFF; j_call: TRBJ2-1; clone_size: NA; v_call: TRBV6-6; d_call: NA
cdr3_nt: TGTGCCAGCAGTCCATTAGCGGGAGTTGGTACAGATACGCAGTATTTT; cdr3_aa: CASSPLAGVGTDTQYF; j_call: TRBJ2-3; clone_size: NA; v_call: TRBV27; d_call: TRBD2
cdr3_nt: TGTGCCAGCAGTTCGGGACTAGCGTATACGCAGTATTTT; cdr3_aa: CASSSGLAYTQYF; j_call: TRBJ2-3; clone_size: NA; v_call: TRBV28; d_call: TRBD2
cdr3_nt: TGTGCCAGCTCACCAGTAGCGGCCCTTAGGGCCGAGCAGTACTTC; cdr3_aa: CASSPVAALRAEQYF; j_call: TRBJ2-7; clone_size: NA; v_call: TRBV18; d_call: NA
cdr3_nt: TGTGCCAGCAGCGTCGGACAGGGGGTGGGCGAGCAGTACTTC; cdr3_aa: CASSVGQGVGEQYF; j_call: TRBJ2-7; clone_size: NA; v_call: TRBV7-9; d_call: TRBD1
cdr3_nt: TGTGCCAGCAGCTTGACAGGGGGCAACTTGTTCAATGAGCAGTTCTTC; cdr3_aa: CASSLTGGNLFNEQFF; j_call: TRBJ2-1; clone_size: NA; v_call: TRBV5-6; d_call: TRBD1
cdr3_nt: TGTGCCAGTACACCGGGACAACTAAATTCACCCCTCCACTTT; cdr3_aa: CASTPGQLNSPLHF; j_call: TRBJ1-6; clone_size: NA; v_call: TRBV19; d_call: NA
cdr3_nt: TGTGCCAGCAGCCCTCTAGCGGGATCGGAGACCGGGGAGCTGTTTTTT; cdr3_aa: CASSPLAGSETGELFF; j_call: TRBJ2-2; clone_size: NA; v_call: TRBV9; d_call: TRBD2
cdr3_nt: TGTGCCAGCAGCTTAGTGCGGGAGGGCGAGCAGTACTTC; cdr3_aa: CASSLVREGEQYF; j_call: TRBJ2-7; clone_size: NA; v_call: TRBV7-2; d_call: TRBD2